What follows is one T cell receptor (beta chain) and its context. As yet, its antigen is unknown. Sequencing started from total RNA isolated from unfractionated whole blood. The data originate from a study of human T cells and chemical hapten exposure. On the study more broadly: Slight differences in pooled library volume were the main source of varying TCR yields across samples.

The library attached unique molecular identifiers to individual cDNA molecules. How the authors handled the data: Sequenced samples showed a median of approximately 96,000 TCRs each, with counts running from around 24,000 to 710,000. TCRdb recomputed calls from the 5' RACE reads with MiXCR, one row per CDR3 protein. TCRdb's processing, not the authors', yielded these V and J calls. The data hold over 95,000 distinct CDR3 sequences, with around 20% observed a single time. General observations from the study: High-frequency TCRs, those above 1 in 1000, stayed the same after DPC sensitization.

Germline V gene data show CDR1 as SGDLS and CDR2 as YYNGEE. The CDR3 contains 15 residues. The V end lost 3 bases, the J end lost 3 bases, and 16 bases lay between the germline ends. The gene calls are TRBV9 and TRBJ2-7; no firm D call. The sequence derives from a human donor in good health. The CDR3 reads CASSGKDRDLYEQYF. In nucleotides, the CDR3 is TGTGCCAGCAGCGGGAAGGACCGCGACCTCTACGAGCAGTACTTC.